Following are 6 T cell receptor beta chains from one sample sequenced in a study of cytomegalovirus exposure and HLA in healthy donors. 60 Vbeta and 13 Jbeta primers were used in PCR. Clones were read by immunoSEQ multiplex PCR, and TCRdb kept only the in-frame ones, dropping some. Of 150,000 to 200,000 clones listed, around 77% were seen once; the top ten hold roughly 2.3%. The sequencing input was PBMCs. All receptors come from a man aged 55 to 70 in good health and CMV-seronegative.

Here the CDR3 reads CASSPWDSRDEQYF. The CDR3 coding sequence is TGTGCCAGCAGCCCCTGGGACAGTCGGGACGAGCAGTACTTC. The chain employs TRBV9 and TRBJ2-7, with 7 nucleotides matching TRBD1. The CDR3 runs to 14 residues. Germline V gene sequence: CDR1 SGDLS, CDR2 YYNGEE. Trimming removed 4 bases from V and 5 bases from J; junction bases left unmatched: 9.

This CDR3 is CASSFLSGGDTEAFF. The CDR3 DNA sequence: TGCGCCAGCAGCTTCCTCTCGGGGGGGGACACTGAAGCTTTCTTT. The chain carries TRBV5-1 and TRBJ1-1; perhaps TRBD1 as D (5 bases). V was cut by 2 bases and J by 3 bases, with 14 bases left in between. Germline V CDR1 and CDR2: SGHRS, YFSETQ. The CDR3 is made up of 15 amino acids.

J is TRBJ1-1 and V is TRBV28; TRBD1 agrees at 7 bases. Germline CDR1 is MDHEN and CDR2 is SYDVKM. The trim removed 4 bases at V and 2 bases at J, leaving 7 bases unmatched. The CDR3 is made up of 15 amino acids. CDR3 region: CASSSLQGGNTEAFF. The CDR3 DNA reads as TGTGCCAGCAGTTCCCTCCAGGGGGGCAACACTGAAGCTTTCTTT.

This rearrangement joins TRBV5-1 to TRBJ2-7, with 9 bases matching TRBD1. The germline V gene has CDR1 SGHRS and CDR2 YFSETQ. The CDR3 consists of 15 residues. The V and J ends lost 2 bases and 4 bases, in that order; junction bases with no gene match: 7. Written as DNA, the CDR3 is TGCGCCAGCAGCTTAGGGACAGGGAGTATGTACGAGCAGTACTTC. Encoded protein: CASSLGTGSMYEQYF.

V gene TRBV7-3 combines with J gene TRBJ2-1, with D tentatively TRBD1 (6 bases). Germline V CDR1 and CDR2: SGHTA, FQGTGA. V was clipped by 5 bases and J by 2 bases, with 13 bases between them. This CDR3 is built from 15 residues. The CDR3 DNA follows: TGTGCCAGCAGCCCCAGGGGCCTCACCTACAATGAGCAGTTCTTC. It specifies CASSPRGLTYNEQFF. Combining the CDR3 with reference TRBV7-3 and TRBJ2-1 gives the whole variable domain GAGVSQTPSNKVTEKGKYVELRCDPISGHTALYWYRQSLGQGPEFLIYFQGTGAADDSGLPNDRFFAVRPEGSVSTLKIQRTERGDSAVYLCASSPRGLTYNEQFFGPGTRLTVL.

This chain uses TRBV27 with TRBJ1-1; 9 bases are shared with TRBD1. The CDR3 consists of 15 residues. CDR1 is MNHEY and CDR2 is SMNVEV in the germline V gene (reference sequence). Trimming took 7 bases from V and 1 from J; bases not matched to a gene: 7. CDR3: CASTDRGGGNTEAFF. The DNA for the CDR3 is TGTGCCAGCACCGACAGGGGGGGTGGGAACACTGAAGCTTTCTTT.